One and the same sample provided the 15 T cell receptor beta chains below, sequenced in a study of cytomegalovirus exposure and HLA in healthy donors. Repertoires were generated with immunoSEQ multiplex PCR, while TCRdb's copy carries only in-frame clones and drops some. The sample lists some 70,000 clones; 96% were seen once. The sample consisted of PBMCs. These receptor sequences come from a man aged 18 to 29 in good health and CMV-seronegative.

V is TRBV6-6 and J is TRBJ1-5; D remains unclear. Germline V gene data show CDR1 as MNHNY and CDR2 as SVGAGI (reference sequence). Trimming took 0 bases from V and 1 from J, leaving 7 bases between them. CDR3 size: 15 residues. CDR3 bases: TGTGCCAGCAGTTACTCACGCGGGAGCAATCAGCCCCAGCATTTT. Translating gives CASSYSRGSNQPQHF.

CDR3 DNA sequence: TGCAGCGTTCTACAGGGTTCGGGCCAGCCCCAGCATTTT. Translating it yields CSVLQGSGQPQHF. This rearrangement joins TRBV29-1 to TRBJ1-5; a possible D gene is TRBD1 (6 bases). V lost 5 bases and J lost 7, with 15 bases in between. CDR1 is SQVTM and CDR2 is ANQGSEA in the germline V gene. The CDR3 extends over 13 amino acids. The full variable domain, with the rest looked up from reference TRBV29-1 and TRBJ1-5, is SAVISQKPSRDICQRGTSLTIQCQVDSQVTMMFWYRQQPGQSLTLIATANQGSEATYESGFVIDKFPISRPNLTFSTLTVSNMSPEDSSIYLCSVLQGSGQPQHFGDGTRLSIL.

The chain's CDR3 is CASSQERQAGHGYTF. The CDR3 DNA reads TGCGCCAGCAGCCAAGAAAGACAGGCTGGTCATGGCTACACCTTC. The chain joins TRBV4-1 to TRBJ1-2, with D possibly matching TRBD1 (6 bases). Trimming stripped 0 bases from V and 6 bases from J, with 14 bases between. CDR3 length equals 15 residues. Germline CDR1 reads MGHRA; CDR2 reads YSYEKL.

V gene TRBV27 combines with J gene TRBJ1-5; 11 nucleotides agree with TRBD1. The junction had 2 bases not matched to a gene; V was cut back by 5 bases and J by 5 bases. Germline CDR1 reads MNHEY; CDR2 reads SMNVEV (reference sequence). CDR3 size: 14 residues. CDR3 in amino acids: CASSVDRGHQPQHF. The CDR3 region has the DNA TGTGCCAGCAGTGTGGACAGGGGGCATCAGCCCCAGCATTTT.

This clone was picked up one time. The gene calls are TRBV10-1 and TRBJ1-3, with TRBD1 as a possible D gene (5 bases). The V end lost 6 bases, the J end lost 1 base, and 10 bases lay between the germline ends. CDR1 and CDR2 from the germline V gene are WNHNN and SYGVQD (reference sequence). The CDR3 length is 14 residues. The CDR3 loop is CASSDGHSGNTIYF. CDR3 DNA sequence: TGCGCCAGCAGCGACGGACATTCTGGAAACACCATATATTTT.

The chain links TRBV10-1 to TRBJ2-1; D unresolved. The CDR3 runs to 14 residues. With 0 bases removed from V and 6 bases from J, the gap between germline ends came to 9 bases. Germline CDR1 reads WNHNN; CDR2 reads SYGVQD (reference sequence). The CDR3 loop is CASSESSIPNEQFF. Written as DNA, the CDR3 is TGCGCCAGCAGTGAGTCTTCTATCCCCAATGAGCAGTTCTTC.

V usage is TRBV6-1 and J usage is TRBJ2-5, with D possibly matching TRBD2 (6 bases). Looked up from germline, CDR1 is MNHNS and CDR2 is SASEGT. The CDR3 extends over 13 amino acids. V lost 7 bases, J lost 3 bases, and 12 bases lay in between. For the CDR3, the DNA is TGTGCCAGCACGGGAGCCGGGGAAGAGACCCAGTACTTC. Protein product: CASTGAGEETQYF.

This chain uses TRBV25-1 with TRBJ2-1; D is unclear. The CDR3 spans 17 residues. Trimming took 3 bases from V and 0 from J, leaving 15 bases between them. Germline V lookup: CDR1 MGHDK, CDR2 SYGVNS. The CDR3 region is CASSDSRSFSSYNEQFF. The CDR3 DNA is TGTGCCAGCAGTGACTCTCGAAGCTTTAGCTCCTACAATGAGCAGTTCTTC.

This clone appeared many times. This rearrangement joins TRBV6-5 to TRBJ1-2; D is possibly TRBD1 (6 bases). The CDR3 is made up of 15 amino acids. Germline-derived CDR1 and CDR2 are MNHEY and SVGAGI. The V end lost 4 bases, the J end lost 3 bases, and 15 bases lay between the germline ends. CDR3 loop: CASSSPGSGDYGYTF. The DNA of the CDR3 is TGTGCCAGCAGTTCCCCAGGATCAGGGGACTATGGCTACACCTTC.

V is TRBV5-4 and J is TRBJ2-7; maybe TRBD2 (5 bases). The CDR3 is made up of 12 amino acids. Germline CDR1 and CDR2: SGHNT and YYREEE (reference sequence). The V gene lost 4 bases and the J gene lost 4 bases, with 9 bases spanning the gap. The DNA for the CDR3 is TGTGCCAGCAGCCGACCGGGGTACGAGCAGTACTTC. This encodes CASSRPGYEQYF.

The chain uses TRBV18 and TRBJ2-1, with 7 bases matching TRBD2. The CDR3 totals 15 residues. After removal of 6 bases from V and 1 base from J, the junction contained 6 bases not matched to a gene. Germline values: CDR1 KGHSH, CDR2 LQKENI. In DNA form, the CDR3 reads TGTGCCAGCTCGCCCCGGACTAGTTCCTACAATGAGCAGTTCTTC. Its protein product is CASSPRTSSYNEQFF.

CDR3 coding DNA: TGTGCCAGCAGCCCCTTAGCGTTCTCCTACAATGAGCAGTTCTTC. As protein: CASSPLAFSYNEQFF. J is TRBJ2-1 and V is TRBV13; a weak D match, TRBD2 (5 bases). Germline lookup yields CDR1 PRHDT and CDR2 FYEKMQ (reference sequence). The CDR3 extends over 15 amino acids. Trimming removed 5 bases from V and 0 bases from J, with 11 bases in between.

The V gene is TRBV7-9, the J gene TRBJ1-4, with D unclear. V was shortened by 5 bases and J by 8 bases, with 12 bases between the two germline ends. This CDR3 has 13 amino acids. The germline gives CDR1 SEHNR, CDR2 FQNEAQ (reference sequence). The CDR3 is CASSLRSEEKLFF. The CDR3 nucleotides are TGTGCCAGCAGCCTAAGGAGTGAGGAAAAACTGTTTTTT.

A single count supports this clone. The chain couples TRBV19 to TRBJ1-1, with 8 bases identical to TRBD1. CDR3 length: 16 amino acids. The V segment lost 6 bases and the J segment 0 bases; nucleotides outside the gene matches: 9. The V gene's germline CDR1 is LNHDA and CDR2 SQIVND (reference sequence). The CDR3 DNA is TGTGCCAGTAGACCGGACAGGGCCATAATGAACACTGAAGCTTTCTTT. Translated, it gives CASRPDRAIMNTEAFF.

The J gene is TRBJ2-3, the V gene TRBV10-1; maybe TRBD1 (6 bases). Germline V lookup: CDR1 WNHNN, CDR2 SYGVQD (reference sequence). The V end was cut by 0 bases, the J end by 0 bases, with 10 bases between. This CDR3 is built from 16 residues. DNA of the CDR3: TGCGCCAGCAGTGAGTCGCTGGGGGCGAGCACAGATACGCAGTATTTT. It translates to CASSESLGASTDTQYF.